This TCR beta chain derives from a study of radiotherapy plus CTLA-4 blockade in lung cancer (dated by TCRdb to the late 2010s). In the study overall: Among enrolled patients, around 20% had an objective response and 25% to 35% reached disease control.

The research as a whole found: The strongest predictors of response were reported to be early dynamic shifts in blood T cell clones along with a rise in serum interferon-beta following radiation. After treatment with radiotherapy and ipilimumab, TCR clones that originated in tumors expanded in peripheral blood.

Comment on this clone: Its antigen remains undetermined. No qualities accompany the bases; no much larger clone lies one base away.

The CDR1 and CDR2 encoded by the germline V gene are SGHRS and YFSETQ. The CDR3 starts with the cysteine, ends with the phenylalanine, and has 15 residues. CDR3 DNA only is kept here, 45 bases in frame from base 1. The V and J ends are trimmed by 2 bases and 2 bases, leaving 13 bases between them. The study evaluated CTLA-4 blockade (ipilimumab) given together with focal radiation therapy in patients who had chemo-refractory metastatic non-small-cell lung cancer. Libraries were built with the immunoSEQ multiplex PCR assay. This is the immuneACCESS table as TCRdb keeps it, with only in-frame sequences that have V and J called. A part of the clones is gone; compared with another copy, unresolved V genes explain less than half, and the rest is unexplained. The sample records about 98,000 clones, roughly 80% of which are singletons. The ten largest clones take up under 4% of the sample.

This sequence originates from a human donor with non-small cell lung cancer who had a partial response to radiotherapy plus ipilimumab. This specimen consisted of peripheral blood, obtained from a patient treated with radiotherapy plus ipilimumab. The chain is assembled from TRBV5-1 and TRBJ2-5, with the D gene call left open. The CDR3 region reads CASSFGQAGQETQYF. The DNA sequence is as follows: TGCGCCAGCAGCTTTGGCCAGGCTGGGCAAGAGACCCAGTACTTC.